Given below is one T cell receptor beta chain in context. Measured with immunoSEQ multiplex PCR; TCRdb has only the in-frame clones, and not every one. The sample shows around 280,000 clones, under 90% of them seen only once. This sample stems from a study of blood T cell repertoires in COVID-19. Turning to the study itself: The study drew acute and convalescent COVID-19 samples from the United States, Italy and Spain. PBMCs, B-cell-depleted T cells, or T cells were the source of the cDNA or gDNA that made up the material.

The sequence came from a woman aged 40 to 50 who had recovered from COVID-19. Sequencing was done on a sample of PBMCs or T cells enriched from blood (not recorded which).

CDR3 residues: CASSQGTGVGKLFF. The DNA of the CDR3 is TGCGCCAGCAGCCAGGGAACAGGGGTAGGGAAACTGTTTTTT. The chain has TRBV4-1 and TRBJ1-4, with TRBD1 identical over 7 bases. From germline, CDR1 is MGHRA and CDR2 YSYEKL. Unmatched junction bases numbered 9, after V lost 3 bases and J lost 11 bases. CDR3 length equals 14 residues.